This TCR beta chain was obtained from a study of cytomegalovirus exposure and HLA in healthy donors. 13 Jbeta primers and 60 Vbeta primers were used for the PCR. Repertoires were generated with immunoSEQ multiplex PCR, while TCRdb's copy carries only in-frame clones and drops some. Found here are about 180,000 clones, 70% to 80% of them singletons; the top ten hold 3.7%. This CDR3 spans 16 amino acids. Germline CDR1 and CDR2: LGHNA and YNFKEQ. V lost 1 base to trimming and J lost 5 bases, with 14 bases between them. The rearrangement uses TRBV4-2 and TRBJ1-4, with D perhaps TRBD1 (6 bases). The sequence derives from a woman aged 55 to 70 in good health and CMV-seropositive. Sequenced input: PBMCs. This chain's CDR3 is CASSQGFPGENEKLFF. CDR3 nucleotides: TGTGCCAGCAGCCAAGGATTCCCAGGGGAAAATGAAAAACTGTTTTTT.